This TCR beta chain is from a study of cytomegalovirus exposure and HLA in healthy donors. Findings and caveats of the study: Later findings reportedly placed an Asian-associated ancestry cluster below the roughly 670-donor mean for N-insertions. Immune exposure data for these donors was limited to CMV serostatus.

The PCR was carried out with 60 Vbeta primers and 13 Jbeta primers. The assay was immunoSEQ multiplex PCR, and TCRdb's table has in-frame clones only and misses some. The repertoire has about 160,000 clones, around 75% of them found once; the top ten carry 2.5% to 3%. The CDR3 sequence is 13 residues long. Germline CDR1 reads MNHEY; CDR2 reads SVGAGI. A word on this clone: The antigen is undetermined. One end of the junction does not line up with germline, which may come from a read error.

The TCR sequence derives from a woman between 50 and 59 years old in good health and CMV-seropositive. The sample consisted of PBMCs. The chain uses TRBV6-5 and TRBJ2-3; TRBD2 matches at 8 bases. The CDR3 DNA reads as TGTGCCAGCAGAACCACGAGCGGGGGTTTAACTTTGTTT. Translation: CASRTTSGGLTLF.